This TCR beta chain was recorded in a study of glioma-infiltrating T cells. The germline V gene has CDR1 LNHDA and CDR2 SQIVND (reference sequence). Deletions cut 9 bases from V and 0 bases from J, with 12 bases between. This CDR3 comprises 14 residues. This clonotype showed up just once. Amplification of TCR alpha and beta CDR3 regions from RNA used iRepertoire nested multiplex PCR. TCRdb analysed the multiplex PCR reads with MiXCR anew, one entry per CDR3 protein. Of about 130,000 distinct CDR3 sequences listed, under 25% are singletons. The chain links TRBV19 to TRBJ1-3; unclear D gene. Sequencing was done on a sample of glioma tissue, nonneoplastic brain tissue, or PBMCs (not recorded which). The receptor was isolated from a human donor with low-grade glioma or glioblastoma, undergoing nonglioma brain surgery, or in good health (not recorded which). The CDR3 DNA reads TGTGCCAGCGAGCCTACAGACTCTGGAAACACCATATATTTT. Its protein is CASEPTDSGNTIYF.